This T cell receptor beta chain was sequenced in a study of blood T cell repertoires in COVID-19. Method: immunoSEQ multiplex PCR; TCRdb's copy keeps in-frame clones and lacks some. This sample has 120,000 or so clones; approximately 82% occur once, and the top ten carry approximately 12%. J gave up 7 bases and V 6 bases, and 8 bases lay outside the gene matches. This CDR3 has 15 residues. Germline assignment: CDR1 SNHLY and CDR2 FYNNEI. V usage is TRBV2 and J usage is TRBJ2-1; TRBD2 agrees at 11 bases. The sample was peripheral blood. The source is a man aged 60-69 years with acute or convalescent COVID-19. CDR3 nucleotides: TGTGCCAGCAGGGGTAGCGGGAGGGGGGGAAATGAGCAGTTCTTC. This translates into CASRGSGRGGNEQFF. The full variable domain, completed using reference TRBV2 and TRBJ2-1, is EPEVTQTPSHQVTQMGQEVILRCVPISNHLYFYWYRQILGQKVEFLVSFYNNEISEKSEIFDDQFSVERPDGSNFTLKIRSTKLEDSAMYFCASRGSGRGGNEQFFGPGTRLTVL.